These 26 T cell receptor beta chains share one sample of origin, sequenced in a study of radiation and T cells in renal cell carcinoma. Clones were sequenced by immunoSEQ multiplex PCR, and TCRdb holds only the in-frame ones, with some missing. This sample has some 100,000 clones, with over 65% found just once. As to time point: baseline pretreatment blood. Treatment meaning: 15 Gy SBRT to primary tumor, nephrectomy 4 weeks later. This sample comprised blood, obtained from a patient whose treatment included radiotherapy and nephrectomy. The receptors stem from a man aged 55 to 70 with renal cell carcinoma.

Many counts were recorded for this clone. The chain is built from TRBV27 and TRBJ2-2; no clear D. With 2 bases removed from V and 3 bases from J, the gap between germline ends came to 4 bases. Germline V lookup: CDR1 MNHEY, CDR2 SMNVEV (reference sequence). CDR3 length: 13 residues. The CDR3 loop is CASSLGDTGELFF. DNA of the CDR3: TGTGCCAGCAGTTTAGGGGACACCGGGGAGCTGTTTTTT.

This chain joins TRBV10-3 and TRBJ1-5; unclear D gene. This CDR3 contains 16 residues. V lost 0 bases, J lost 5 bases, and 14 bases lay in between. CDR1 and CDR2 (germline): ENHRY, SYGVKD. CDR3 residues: CAISESLARWDQPQHF. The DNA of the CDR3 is TGTGCCATCAGTGAGTCCCTGGCCAGATGGGATCAGCCCCAGCATTTT.

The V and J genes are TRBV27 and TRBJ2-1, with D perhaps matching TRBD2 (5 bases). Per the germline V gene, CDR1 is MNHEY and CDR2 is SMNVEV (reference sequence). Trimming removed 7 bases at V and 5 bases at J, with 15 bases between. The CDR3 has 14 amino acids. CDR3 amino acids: CASTKSGVHNEQFF. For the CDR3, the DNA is TGTGCCAGCACCAAATCCGGGGTCCACAATGAGCAGTTCTTC.

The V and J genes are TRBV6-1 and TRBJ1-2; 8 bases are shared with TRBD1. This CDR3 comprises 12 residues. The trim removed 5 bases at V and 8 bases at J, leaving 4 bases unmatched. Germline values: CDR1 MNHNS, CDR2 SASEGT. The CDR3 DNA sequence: TGTGCCAGCAGTAGAGGACAGGGAGGCTACACCTTC. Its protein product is CASSRGQGGYTF.

CDR3 sequence: CASSIRAGGSYNEQFF. CDR3 coding DNA: TGTGCCAGTAGTATTCGGGCGGGAGGGTCCTACAATGAGCAGTTCTTC. The chain links TRBV19 to TRBJ2-1; TRBD2 matches at 9 bases. The CDR3 is made up of 16 amino acids. Germline trimming cut 3 bases from V and 1 base from J; bases unmatched to any gene: 4. CDR1 and CDR2 (germline): LNHDA, SQIVND (reference sequence).

CDR3 sequence reads: CASSLLRGPGELFF. CDR3 bases: TGCGCCAGCAGCTTGCTCAGGGGTCCCGGGGAGCTGTTTTTT. The V and J genes are TRBV5-1 and TRBJ2-2; TRBD1 might be the D (6 bases). V lost 1 base to trimming and J lost 6 bases, with 10 bases between them. This CDR3 has 14 residues. Germline V CDR1 and CDR2: SGHRS, YFSETQ.

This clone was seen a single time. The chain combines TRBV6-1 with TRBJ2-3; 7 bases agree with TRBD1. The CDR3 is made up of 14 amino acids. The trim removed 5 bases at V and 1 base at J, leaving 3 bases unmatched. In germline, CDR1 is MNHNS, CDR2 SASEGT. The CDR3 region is CASSTDRGTDTQYF. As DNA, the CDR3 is TGTGCCAGCAGTACCGACAGGGGCACAGATACGCAGTATTTT.

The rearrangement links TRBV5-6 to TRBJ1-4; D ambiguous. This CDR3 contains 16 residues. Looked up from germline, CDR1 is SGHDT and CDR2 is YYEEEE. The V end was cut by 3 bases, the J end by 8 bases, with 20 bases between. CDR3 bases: TGTGCCAGCAGCTCGCTCAGTCCCCACTGGGGAGAAAAACTGTTTTTT. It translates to CASSSLSPHWGEKLFF.

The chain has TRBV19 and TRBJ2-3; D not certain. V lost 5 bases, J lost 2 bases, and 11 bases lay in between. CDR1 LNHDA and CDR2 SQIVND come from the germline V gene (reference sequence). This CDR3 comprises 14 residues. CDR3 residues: CASSGLTTTDTQYF. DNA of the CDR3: TGTGCCAGTAGTGGGTTAACCACCACAGATACGCAGTATTTT.

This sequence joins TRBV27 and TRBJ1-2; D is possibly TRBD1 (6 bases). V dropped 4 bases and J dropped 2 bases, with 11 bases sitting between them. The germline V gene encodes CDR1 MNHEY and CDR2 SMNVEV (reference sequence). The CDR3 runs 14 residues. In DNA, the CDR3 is TGTGCCAGCAGTTCCTACAGGGAAAACTATGGCTACACCTTC. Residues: CASSSYRENYGYTF.

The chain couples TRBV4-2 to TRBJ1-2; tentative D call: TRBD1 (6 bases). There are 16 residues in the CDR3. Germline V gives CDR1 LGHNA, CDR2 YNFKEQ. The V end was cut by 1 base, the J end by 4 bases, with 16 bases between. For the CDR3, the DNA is TGTGCCAGCAGCCAAGCCTACAGGGTCTCGGGCTATGGCTACACCTTC. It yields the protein CASSQAYRVSGYGYTF.

The DNA of the CDR3 is TGTGCCTGGGACCAAAGCGGGAGAGGAAGGGAGCAGTTCTTC. This codes for CAWDQSGRGREQFF. The gene calls are TRBV30 and TRBJ2-1; 8 positions match TRBD2. V was pared by 5 bases and J by 10 bases, with 13 bases of the junction left unmatched. This CDR3 spans 14 amino acids. Per the germline V gene, CDR1 is GTSNPN and CDR2 is SVGIG (reference sequence).

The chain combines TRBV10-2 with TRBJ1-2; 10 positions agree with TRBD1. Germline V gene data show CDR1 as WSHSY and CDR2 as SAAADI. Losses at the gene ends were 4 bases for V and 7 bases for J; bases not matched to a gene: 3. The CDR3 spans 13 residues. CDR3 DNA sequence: TGCGCCAGCAGTGCGACAGGGGGCTCTGGCTACACCTTC. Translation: CASSATGGSGYTF.

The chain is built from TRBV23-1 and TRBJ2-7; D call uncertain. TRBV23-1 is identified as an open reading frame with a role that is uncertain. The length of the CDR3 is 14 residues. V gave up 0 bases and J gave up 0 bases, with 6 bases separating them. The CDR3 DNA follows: TGCGCCAGCAGTCAATCGAACTCCTCCTACGAGCAGTACTTC. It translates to CASSQSNSSYEQYF.

In DNA, the CDR3 is TGTGCCAGCAGCCATTCGACTAGCGGCTACGAGCAGTACTTC. Translation gives CASSHSTSGYEQYF. This rearrangement joins TRBV5-4 to TRBJ2-7; 9 bases map to TRBD2. J was trimmed by 3 bases and V by 4 bases; bases with no gene match: 5. Per germline, CDR1 SGHNT and CDR2 YYREEE (reference sequence). This CDR3 is built from 14 residues.

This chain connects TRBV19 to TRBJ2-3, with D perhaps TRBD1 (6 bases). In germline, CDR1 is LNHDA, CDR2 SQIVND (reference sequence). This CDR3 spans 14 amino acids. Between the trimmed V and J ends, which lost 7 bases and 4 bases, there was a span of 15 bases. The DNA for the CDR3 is TGTGCCAGTACCACAACAGGGACCGCAGATACGCAGTATTTT. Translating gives CASTTTGTADTQYF.

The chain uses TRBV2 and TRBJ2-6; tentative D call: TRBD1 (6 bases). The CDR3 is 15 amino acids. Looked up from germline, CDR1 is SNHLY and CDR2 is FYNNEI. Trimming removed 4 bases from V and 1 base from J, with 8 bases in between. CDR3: CASSATGSGANVLTF. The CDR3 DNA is TGTGCCAGCAGTGCCACAGGGTCTGGGGCCAACGTCCTGACTTTC.

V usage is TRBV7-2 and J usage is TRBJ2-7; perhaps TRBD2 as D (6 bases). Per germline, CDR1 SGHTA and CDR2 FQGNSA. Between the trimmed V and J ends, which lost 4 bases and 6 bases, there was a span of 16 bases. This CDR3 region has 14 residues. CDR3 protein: CASSSVEGRSEQYF. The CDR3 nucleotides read TGTGCCAGCAGCTCCGTGGAGGGCCGTAGCGAGCAGTACTTC.

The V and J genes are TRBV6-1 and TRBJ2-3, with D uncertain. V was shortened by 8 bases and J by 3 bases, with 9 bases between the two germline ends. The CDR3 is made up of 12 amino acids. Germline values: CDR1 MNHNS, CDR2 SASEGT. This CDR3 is CASLGSTDTQYF. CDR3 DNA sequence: TGTGCCAGCCTTGGGTCGACAGATACGCAGTATTTT.

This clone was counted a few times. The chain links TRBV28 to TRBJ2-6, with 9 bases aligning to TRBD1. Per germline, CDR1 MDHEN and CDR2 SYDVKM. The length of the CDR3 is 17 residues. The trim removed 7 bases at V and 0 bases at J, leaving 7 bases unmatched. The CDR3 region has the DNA TGTGCCAGCATGGGGGGACAGGGCGTCTCTGGGGCCAACGTCCTGACTTTC. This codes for CASMGGQGVSGANVLTF.

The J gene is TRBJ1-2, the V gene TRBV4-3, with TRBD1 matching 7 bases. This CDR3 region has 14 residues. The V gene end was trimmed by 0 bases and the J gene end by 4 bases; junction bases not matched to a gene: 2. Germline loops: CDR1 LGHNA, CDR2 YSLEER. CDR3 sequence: CASSQETGVYGYTF. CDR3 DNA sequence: TGCGCCAGCAGCCAAGAAACAGGGGTCTATGGCTACACCTTC.

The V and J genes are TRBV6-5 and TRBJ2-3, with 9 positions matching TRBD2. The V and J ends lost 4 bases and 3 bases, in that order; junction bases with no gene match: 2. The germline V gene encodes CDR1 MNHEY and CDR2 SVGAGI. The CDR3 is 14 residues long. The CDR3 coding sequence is TGTGCCAGCAGTTGGGGACTAGCAACAGATACGCAGTATTTT. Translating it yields CASSWGLATDTQYF.

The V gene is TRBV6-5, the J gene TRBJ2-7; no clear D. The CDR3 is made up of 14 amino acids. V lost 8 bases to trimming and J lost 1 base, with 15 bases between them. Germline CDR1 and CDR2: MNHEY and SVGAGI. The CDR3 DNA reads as TGTGCCAGCTCGACAATGCTCGGGTCCTACGAGCAGTACTTC. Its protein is CASSTMLGSYEQYF.

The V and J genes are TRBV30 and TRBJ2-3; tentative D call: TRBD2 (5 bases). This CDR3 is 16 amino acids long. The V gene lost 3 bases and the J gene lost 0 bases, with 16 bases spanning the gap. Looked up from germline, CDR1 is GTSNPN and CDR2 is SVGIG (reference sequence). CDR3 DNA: TGTGCCTGGAGCCGTGGGAGTTCGTCTAGCACAGATACGCAGTATTTT. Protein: CAWSRGSSSSTDTQYF.

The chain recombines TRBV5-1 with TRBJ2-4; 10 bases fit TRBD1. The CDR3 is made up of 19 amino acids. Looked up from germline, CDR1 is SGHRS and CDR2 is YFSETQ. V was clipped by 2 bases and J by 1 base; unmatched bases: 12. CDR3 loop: CASSLDRGRAEVAKNIQYF. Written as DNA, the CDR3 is TGCGCCAGCAGCTTAGACAGGGGGCGCGCAGAGGTGGCCAAAAACATTCAGTACTTC.

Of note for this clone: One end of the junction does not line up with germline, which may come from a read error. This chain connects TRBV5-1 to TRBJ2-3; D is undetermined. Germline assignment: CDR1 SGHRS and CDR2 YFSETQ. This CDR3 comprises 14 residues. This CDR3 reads CVSSLSPGPDTQYF. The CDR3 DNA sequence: TGCGTCAGCAGCTTGTCACCCGGCCCAGATACGCAGTATTTT.